This passage covers 24 T cell receptor beta chains from one sample sequenced in a study of blood T cell dynamics during melanoma immunotherapy. The time point here: pre-treatment baseline. Measured with immunoSEQ multiplex PCR; TCRdb has only the in-frame clones, and not every one. The sample includes fewer than 11,000 clones, about 87% of them seen just once. This material consisted of blood, taken from a patient treated with checkpoint blockade. These receptors originate from a human donor with melanoma.

Only one count was recorded for this clone. The V call is TRBV9, the J call TRBJ2-1, with D possibly called TRBD1 or TRBD2 (5 bases each). CDR1 is SGDLS, CDR2 YYNGEE, per germline. V lost 7 bases, J lost 5 bases, and 19 bases lay in between. The CDR3 contains 15 residues. The CDR3 region has the DNA TGTGCCAGCGCTAGAGGGGATAGCTCGCACAATGAGCAGTTCTTC. Protein product: CASARGDSSHNEQFF.

The V and J genes are TRBV5-4 and TRBJ2-1, with 7 bases matching TRBD2. With V trimmed by 4 bases and J by 2 bases, 6 bases remained unmatched. The germline V gene has CDR1 SGHNT and CDR2 YYREEE (reference sequence). The CDR3 is made up of 15 amino acids. The CDR3 nucleotides are TGTGCCAGCAGCGCCGGACTAGGCCCCTACAATGAGCAGTTCTTC. Its protein is CASSAGLGPYNEQFF.

The table lists this clone with a few counts. The chain has TRBV19 and TRBJ1-1; 7 positions match TRBD1. The J segment lost 1 base and the V segment lost 10 bases, leaving 9 bases of the junction unmatched. The CDR3 runs to 14 residues. In germline, CDR1 is LNHDA, CDR2 SQIVND (reference sequence). The CDR3 DNA follows: TGTGCCACCCGTCTCCGGGACAGGAACACTGAAGCTTTCTTT. Protein: CATRLRDRNTEAFF. The complete variable domain, with remaining parts taken from reference TRBV19 and TRBJ1-1, reads DGGITQSPKYLFRKEGQNVTLSCEQNLNHDAMYWYRQDPGQGLRLIYYSQIVNDFQKGDIAEGYSVSREKKESFPLTVTSAQKNPTAFYLCATRLRDRNTEAFFGQGTRLTVV.

The chain carries TRBV7-9 and TRBJ1-1; D gene uncertain. The CDR3 runs to 12 residues. Germline lookup yields CDR1 SEHNR and CDR2 FQNEAQ (reference sequence). V shed 5 bases and J shed 4 bases, with 8 bases lying between them. The CDR3 DNA sequence: TGTGCCAGCAGCCGGACGCTCACTGAAGCTTTCTTT. This translates into CASSRTLTEAFF.

The rearrangement joins TRBV2 to TRBJ1-4, with a weak D call TRBD1 (5 bases). V lost 7 bases and J lost 4, with 10 bases in between. Germline CDR1 and CDR2: SNHLY and FYNNEI. The CDR3 contains 13 residues. The CDR3 sequence: CASTRDGNEKLFF. DNA for the CDR3: TGTGCCAGCACCCGGGACGGTAATGAAAAACTGTTTTTT.

This sequence joins TRBV6-1 and TRBJ1-5; D not resolved. This CDR3 region has 13 residues. The V and J ends lost 2 bases and 7 bases respectively, with 9 bases between them. Germline CDR1 and CDR2: MNHNS and SASEGT. CDR3 sequence: CASSENGAQPQHF. For the CDR3, the DNA is TGTGCCAGCAGTGAAAACGGAGCCCAGCCCCAGCATTTT.

The chain has TRBV11-2 and TRBJ1-1; D is unclear. The V and J ends lost 0 bases and 3 bases respectively, with 5 bases between them. Germline V gene sequence: CDR1 SGHAT, CDR2 FQNNGV. The CDR3 consists of 13 residues. CDR3: CASSLESDTEAFF. CDR3 DNA sequence: TGTGCCAGCAGCTTAGAGAGCGACACTGAAGCTTTCTTT.

The V call is TRBV5-1, the J call TRBJ2-1, with 14 bases identical to TRBD2. V gave up 4 bases and J gave up 4 bases; unmatched junction bases: 1. Germline loops: CDR1 SGHRS, CDR2 YFSETQ. The CDR3 extends over 15 amino acids. This chain's CDR3 is CASSRLAGGYNEQFF. The DNA for the CDR3 is TGCGCCAGCAGCAGACTAGCGGGAGGGTACAATGAGCAGTTCTTC.

The genes are TRBV5-1 and TRBJ1-2; possibly TRBD1 for D (5 bases). Trimming took off 5 bases at V and 6 bases at J, with 14 bases between the two ends. The CDR3 runs 13 residues. CDR1 SGHRS and CDR2 YFSETQ come from the germline V gene. This CDR3 is CASSRSGFDGYTF. As DNA, the CDR3 is TGCGCCAGCAGTCGATCAGGGTTCGATGGCTACACCTTC.

The rearrangement links TRBV5-1 to TRBJ1-2, with 8 nucleotides matching TRBD1. The CDR3 contains 17 residues. CDR1 SGHRS and CDR2 YFSETQ come from the germline V gene. The trim removed 4 bases at V and 4 bases at J, leaving 15 bases unmatched. CDR3 sequence reads: CASSPVQGQASTYGYTF. As DNA, the CDR3 is TGCGCCAGCAGCCCCGTCCAGGGACAGGCCTCAACCTATGGCTACACCTTC.

The chain links TRBV5-5 to TRBJ2-5; D ambiguous. Trimming stripped 1 base from V and 0 bases from J, with 10 bases between. CDR1 and CDR2 (germline): SGHKS, YYEKEE (reference sequence). This CDR3 is built from 15 residues. CDR3 in DNA: TGTGCCAGCAGCTTGACCAGTACCAACCAAGAGACCCAGTACTTC. Residues: CASSLTSTNQETQYF.

The V and J genes are TRBV5-6 and TRBJ2-6; D is unresolved. The V end was cut by 6 bases, the J end by 0 bases, with 7 bases between. The CDR3 consists of 14 residues. CDR1 SGHDT and CDR2 YYEEEE come from the germline V gene. The CDR3 nucleotides read TGTGCCAGCAACCATTACTCTGGGGCCAACGTCCTGACTTTC. Amino acids: CASNHYSGANVLTF.

The V call is TRBV10-3, the J call TRBJ2-2; 9 bases are shared with TRBD1. The CDR3 has 16 residues. V lost 5 bases and J lost 1; bases outside the gene matches: 5. Germline CDR1 is ENHRY and CDR2 is SYGVKD. The CDR3, as DNA: TGTGCCATCAGTCCCACAGGGGGCATGAACACCGGGGAGCTGTTTTTT. Translated: CAISPTGGMNTGELFF.

The chain combines TRBV6-1 with TRBJ2-7, with D perhaps matching TRBD1 (5 bases). V was clipped by 1 base and J by 3 bases, with 10 bases between them. The CDR3 contains 14 residues. CDR1 and CDR2 (germline): MNHNS, SASEGT. CDR3 DNA: TGTGCCAGCAGTGAAGAACAGGCTTTCTACGAGCAGTACGTC. It yields the protein CASSEEQAFYEQYV.

The chain couples TRBV4-1 to TRBJ2-3; possibly TRBD2 for D (5 bases). Trimming shortened V by 1 base and J by 5 bases, and 16 bases separated the two germline ends. CDR1 is MGHRA and CDR2 is YSYEKL in the germline V gene. The CDR3 runs 16 residues. The CDR3 coding sequence is TGCGCCAGCAGCCAAGCGCCTCGAGGGAGTGGAGATACGCAGTATTTT. Residues: CASSQAPRGSGDTQYF.

The chain combines TRBV5-1 with TRBJ1-1; 7 nucleotides match TRBD1. Germline loops: CDR1 SGHRS, CDR2 YFSETQ. V shed 4 bases, J shed 5 bases, and the junction held 8 bases outside the gene matches. This CDR3 is 14 amino acids long. CDR3 sequence: CASSVQGERTEAFF. The CDR3 nucleotides are TGCGCCAGCAGCGTGCAGGGGGAAAGGACTGAAGCTTTCTTT.

This chain uses TRBV2 with TRBJ1-2; 12 nucleotides agree with TRBD1. Trimming removed 6 bases from V and 6 bases from J; junction bases left unmatched: 5. The CDR3 contains 14 residues. CDR1 SNHLY and CDR2 FYNNEI come from the germline V gene. CDR3 sequence (DNA): TGTGCCAGCAGGAGGGGACAGGGGGCGGATGGCTACACCTTC. Translating gives CASRRGQGADGYTF.

V gene TRBV2 combines with J gene TRBJ2-2; 10 bases map to TRBD2. Germline lookup yields CDR1 SNHLY and CDR2 FYNNEI. Germline trimming cut 2 bases from V and 6 bases from J; bases unmatched to any gene: 3. The length of the CDR3 is 15 residues. CDR3 in amino acids: CASSEWLAGAGELFF. The CDR3 DNA sequence: TGTGCCAGCAGTGAATGGCTAGCGGGAGCCGGGGAGCTGTTTTTT. Filled out from reference TRBV2 and TRBJ2-2, the complete variable domain reads EPEVTQTPSHQVTQMGQEVILRCVPISNHLYFYWYRQILGQKVEFLVSFYNNEISEKSEIFDDQFSVERPDGSNFTLKIRSTKLEDSAMYFCASSEWLAGAGELFFGEGSRLTVL.

This chain uses TRBV30 with TRBJ1-1; D remains unclear. The ends were cut back, 2 bases at V and 2 bases at J, with 9 bases in the middle. The CDR3 runs 13 residues. Looked up from germline, CDR1 is GTSNPN and CDR2 is SVGIG (reference sequence). CDR3 DNA sequence: TGTGCCTGGAGTCTTGAGAGAAACACTGAAGCTTTCTTT. Residues: CAWSLERNTEAFF.

The chain joins TRBV5-1 to TRBJ2-7; D remains ambiguous. This CDR3 spans 13 amino acids. The V gene lost 4 bases and the J gene lost 0 bases, with 8 bases spanning the gap. Germline V CDR1 and CDR2: SGHRS, YFSETQ. The CDR3: CASSEVSSYEQYF. CDR3 DNA: TGCGCCAGCAGCGAGGTGAGCTCCTACGAGCAGTACTTC.

V is TRBV5-4 and J is TRBJ2-5; D remains ambiguous. Trimming took off 3 bases at V and 2 bases at J, with 8 bases between the two ends. The germline gives CDR1 SGHNT, CDR2 YYREEE (reference sequence). The CDR3 spans 13 residues. The CDR3 loop is CASSWGSQETQYF. The DNA of the CDR3 is TGTGCCAGCAGCTGGGGTAGTCAAGAGACCCAGTACTTC.

This chain connects TRBV18 to TRBJ1-4, with D perhaps matching TRBD1 (5 bases). Germline CDR1 and CDR2: KGHSH and LQKENI. V was cut by 3 bases and J by 8 bases, with 13 bases left in between. The CDR3 has 14 residues. The CDR3 region is CASSPGGGYEKLFF. Here the CDR3 DNA reads TGTGCCAGCTCACCCGGCGGGGGGTACGAAAAACTGTTTTTT.

Only a few counts were recorded for this clone. The chain has TRBV11-3 and TRBJ2-1; D gene unclear. The CDR3 loop spans 12 amino acids. Per germline, CDR1 SGHNT and CDR2 YENEEA. Trimming shortened V by 3 bases and J by 9 bases, and 9 bases separated the two germline ends. The CDR3 DNA follows: TGTGCCAGCAGCTTCCTAGAAAGTGAGCAGTTCTTC. Translated: CASSFLESEQFF.

The chain employs TRBV5-1 and TRBJ1-1, with D possibly TRBD1 on 6 matching bases. The V end was cut by 2 bases, the J end by 4 bases, with 12 bases between. The CDR3 totals 14 residues. Germline values: CDR1 SGHRS, CDR2 YFSETQ. The CDR3 reads CASSFTGYGTEAFF. In DNA form, the CDR3 reads TGCGCCAGCAGCTTCACAGGGTATGGCACTGAAGCTTTCTTT. Together with reference TRBV5-1 and TRBJ1-1, the CDR3 gives the full variable domain: KAGVTQTPRYLIKTRGQQVTLSCSPISGHRSVSWYQQTPGQGLQFLFEYFSETQRNKGNFPGRFSGRQFSNSRSEMNVSTLELGDSALYLCASSFTGYGTEAFFGQGTRLTVV.